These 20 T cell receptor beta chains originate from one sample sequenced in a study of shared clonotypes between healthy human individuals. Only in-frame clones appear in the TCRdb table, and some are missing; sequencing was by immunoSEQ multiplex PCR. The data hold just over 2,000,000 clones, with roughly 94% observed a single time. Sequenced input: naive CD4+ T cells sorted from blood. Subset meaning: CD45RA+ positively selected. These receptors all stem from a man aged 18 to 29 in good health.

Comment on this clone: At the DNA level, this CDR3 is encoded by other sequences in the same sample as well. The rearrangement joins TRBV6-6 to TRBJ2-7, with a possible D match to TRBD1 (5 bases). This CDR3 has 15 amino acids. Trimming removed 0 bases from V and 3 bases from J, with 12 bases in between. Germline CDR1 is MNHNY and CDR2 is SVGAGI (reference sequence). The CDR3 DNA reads TGTGCCAGCAGTTACTCAAAGGGAAGGGGCTACGAGCAGTACTTC. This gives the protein CASSYSKGRGYEQYF.

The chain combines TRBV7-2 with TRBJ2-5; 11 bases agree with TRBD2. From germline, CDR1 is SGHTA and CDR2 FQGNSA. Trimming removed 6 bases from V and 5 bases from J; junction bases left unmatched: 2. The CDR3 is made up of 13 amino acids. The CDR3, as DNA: TGTGCCAGCAGGGTAGCGGGAGGGGAGACCCAGTACTTC. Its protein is CASRVAGGETQYF.

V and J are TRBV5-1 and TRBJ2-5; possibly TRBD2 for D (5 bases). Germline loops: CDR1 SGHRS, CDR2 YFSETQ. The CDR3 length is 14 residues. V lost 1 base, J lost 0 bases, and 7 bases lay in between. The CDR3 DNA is TGCGCCAGCAGCTTGAAACTAGACCAAGAGACCCAGTACTTC. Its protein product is CASSLKLDQETQYF.

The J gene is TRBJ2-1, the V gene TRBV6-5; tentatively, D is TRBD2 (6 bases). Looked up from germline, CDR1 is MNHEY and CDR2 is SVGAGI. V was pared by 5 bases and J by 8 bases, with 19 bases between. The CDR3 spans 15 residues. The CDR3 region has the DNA TGTGCCAGCAGTCCCCCAAACGGGGGTTGGGATGAGCAGTTCTTC. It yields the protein CASSPPNGGWDEQFF.

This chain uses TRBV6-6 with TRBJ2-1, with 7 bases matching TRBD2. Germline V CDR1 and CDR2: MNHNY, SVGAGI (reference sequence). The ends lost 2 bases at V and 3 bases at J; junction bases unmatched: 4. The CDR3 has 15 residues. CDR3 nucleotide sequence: TGTGCCAGCAGTTACGGGGGGGTGGTCTACAATGAGCAGTTCTTC. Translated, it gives CASSYGGVVYNEQFF.

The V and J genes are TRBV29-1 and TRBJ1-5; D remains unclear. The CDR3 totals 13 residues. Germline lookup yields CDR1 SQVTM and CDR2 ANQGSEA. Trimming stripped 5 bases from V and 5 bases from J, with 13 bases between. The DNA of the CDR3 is TGCAGCGTTCTATGGGAAAGAGATCAGCCCCAGCATTTT. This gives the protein CSVLWERDQPQHF.

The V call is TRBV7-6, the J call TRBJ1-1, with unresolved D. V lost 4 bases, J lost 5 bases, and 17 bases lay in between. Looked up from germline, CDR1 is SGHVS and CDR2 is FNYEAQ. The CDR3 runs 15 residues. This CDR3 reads CASSSEGGWSTEAFF. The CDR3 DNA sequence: TGTGCCAGCAGCTCCGAGGGAGGGTGGAGTACTGAAGCTTTCTTT.

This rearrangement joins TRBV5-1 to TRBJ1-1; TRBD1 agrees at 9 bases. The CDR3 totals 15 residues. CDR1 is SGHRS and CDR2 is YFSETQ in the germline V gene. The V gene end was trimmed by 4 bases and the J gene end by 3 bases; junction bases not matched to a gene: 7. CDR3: CASSALQGAYTEAFF. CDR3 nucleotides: TGCGCCAGCAGCGCGCTACAGGGGGCGTACACTGAAGCTTTCTTT.

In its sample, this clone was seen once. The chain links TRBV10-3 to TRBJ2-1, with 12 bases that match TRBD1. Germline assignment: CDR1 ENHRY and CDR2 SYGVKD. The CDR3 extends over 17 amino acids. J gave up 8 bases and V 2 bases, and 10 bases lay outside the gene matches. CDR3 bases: TGTGCCATCAGTGAGCCGGACCGGGACAGGGGGCAGGATGAGCAGTTCTTC. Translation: CAISEPDRDRGQDEQFF.

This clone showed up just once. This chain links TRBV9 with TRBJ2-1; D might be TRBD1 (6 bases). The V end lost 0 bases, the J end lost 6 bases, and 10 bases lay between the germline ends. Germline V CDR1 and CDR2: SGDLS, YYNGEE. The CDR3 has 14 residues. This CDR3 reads CASSVATGRNEQFF. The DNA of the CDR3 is TGTGCCAGCAGCGTAGCTACAGGGCGCAATGAGCAGTTCTTC.

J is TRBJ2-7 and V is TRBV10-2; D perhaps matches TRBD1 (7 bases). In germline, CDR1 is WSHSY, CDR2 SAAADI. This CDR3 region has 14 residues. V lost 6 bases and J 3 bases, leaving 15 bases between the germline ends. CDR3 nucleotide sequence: TGCGCCAGCAGGGACGGGGGACAGCTCTACGAGCAGTACTTC. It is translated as CASRDGGQLYEQYF.

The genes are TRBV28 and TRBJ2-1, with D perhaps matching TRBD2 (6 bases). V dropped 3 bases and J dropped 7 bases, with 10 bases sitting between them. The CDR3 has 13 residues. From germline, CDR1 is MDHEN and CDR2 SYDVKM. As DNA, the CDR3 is TGTGCCAGCAGTTTGGGACTCCGAAATGAGCAGTTCTTC. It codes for CASSLGLRNEQFF.

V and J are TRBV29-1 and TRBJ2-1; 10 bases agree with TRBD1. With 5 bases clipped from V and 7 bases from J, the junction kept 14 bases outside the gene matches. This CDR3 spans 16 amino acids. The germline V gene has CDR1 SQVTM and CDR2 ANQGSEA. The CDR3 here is CSVCTGPGQGMNEQFF. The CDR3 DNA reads TGCAGCGTTTGCACCGGCCCGGGACAGGGGATGAATGAGCAGTTCTTC.

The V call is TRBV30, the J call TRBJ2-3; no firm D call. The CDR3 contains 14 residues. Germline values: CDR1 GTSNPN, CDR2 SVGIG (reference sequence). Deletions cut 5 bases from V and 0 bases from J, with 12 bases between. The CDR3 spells CAWARSSSTDTQYF. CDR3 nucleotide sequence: TGTGCCTGGGCCAGGAGTTCTAGCACAGATACGCAGTATTTT.

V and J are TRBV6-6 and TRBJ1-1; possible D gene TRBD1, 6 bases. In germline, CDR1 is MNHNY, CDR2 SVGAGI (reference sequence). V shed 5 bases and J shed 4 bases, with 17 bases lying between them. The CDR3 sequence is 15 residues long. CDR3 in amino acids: CASSLFSGARTEAFF. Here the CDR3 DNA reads TGTGCCAGCAGTCTCTTTTCGGGGGCTCGCACTGAAGCTTTCTTT.

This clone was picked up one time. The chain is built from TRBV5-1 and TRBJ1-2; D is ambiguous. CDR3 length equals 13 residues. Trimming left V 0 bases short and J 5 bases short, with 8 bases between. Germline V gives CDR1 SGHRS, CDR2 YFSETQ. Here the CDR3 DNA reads TGCGCCAGCAGCTTGGGCTTGGTATATGGCTACACCTTC. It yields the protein CASSLGLVYGYTF.

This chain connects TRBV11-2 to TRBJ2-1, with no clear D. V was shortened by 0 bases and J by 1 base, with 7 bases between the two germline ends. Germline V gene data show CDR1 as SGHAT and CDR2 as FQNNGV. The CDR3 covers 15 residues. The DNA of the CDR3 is TGTGCCAGCAGCTTAGAGAGCGATTCCTACAATGAGCAGTTCTTC. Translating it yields CASSLESDSYNEQFF.

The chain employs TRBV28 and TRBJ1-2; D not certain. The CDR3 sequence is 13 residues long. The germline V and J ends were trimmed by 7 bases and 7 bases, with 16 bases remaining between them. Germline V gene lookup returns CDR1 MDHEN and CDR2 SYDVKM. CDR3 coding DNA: TGTGCCAGCATAACCGGGATAGAGAGTGGCTACACCTTC. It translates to CASITGIESGYTF.

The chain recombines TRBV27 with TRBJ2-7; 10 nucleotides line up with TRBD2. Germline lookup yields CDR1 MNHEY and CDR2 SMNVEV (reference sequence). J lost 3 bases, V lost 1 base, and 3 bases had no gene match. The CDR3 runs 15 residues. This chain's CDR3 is CASSLYWTSGYEQYF. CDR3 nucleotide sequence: TGTGCCAGCAGTTTATATTGGACTAGCGGCTACGAGCAGTACTTC.

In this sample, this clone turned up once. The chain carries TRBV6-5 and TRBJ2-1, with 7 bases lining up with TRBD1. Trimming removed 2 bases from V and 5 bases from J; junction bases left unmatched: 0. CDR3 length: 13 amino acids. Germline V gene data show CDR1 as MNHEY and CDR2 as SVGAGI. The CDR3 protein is CASSYRGHNEQFF. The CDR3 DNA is TGTGCCAGCAGTTACAGGGGGCACAATGAGCAGTTCTTC.